The source of this T cell receptor (beta chain) is a study of vaccination and CD4 T cells after COVID-19. Study in general: Two-dose vaccination with either BNT162b2 or mRNA-1273 was given to participants. From HCoV-229E, HCoV-OC43, HCoV-NL63 and SARS-CoV-2, overlapping spike peptides were used to stimulate the cells.

Treatment: approximately nine-day PBMC culture with coronavirus spike peptide pools or control peptides (ViraFEST assay). These CD4+ T cells came from an unexposed donor, sampled before the COVID-19 pandemic (2011-2018). ViraFEST sequenced TCRs after peptide-pool expansion of antigen-specific T cells. Once obtained from cultured CD4+ T cells, the DNA was sequenced using the Oncomine TCR Beta short-read assay. Once CD4+ T cells had been cultured, genomic DNA was extracted from them. MiXCR was run by TCRdb on the PCR reads, yielding one entry per CDR3 protein. This sample has some 6,600 distinct CDR3 sequences; over 30% occur once, and the top ten carry 40% to 45%. As for this clonotype: What it binds is not known.

The CDR3 length is 16 residues. Deletions cut 0 bases from V and 1 base from J, with 12 bases between. CDR1 and CDR2 from the germline V gene are MNHEY and SVGAGI. Sequencing input: CD4+ T cells from blood, cultured in vitro. The source is a human donor in good health. The chain is built from TRBV6-5 and TRBJ1-1; D possibly corresponds to TRBD1 (6 bases). For the CDR3, the DNA is TGTGCCAGCAGTTACTCTCGAGGGGGTGAGAACACTGAAGCTTTCTTT. This sequence encodes CASSYSRGGENTEAFF.